This TCR beta chain was found in a study of CD8 T cells in Susac syndrome. Germline-derived CDR1 and CDR2 are SGHVS and FQNEAQ. This CDR3 is 15 amino acids long. The trim removed 5 bases at V and 6 bases at J, leaving 8 bases unmatched. Roughly 0.45 to 1 ug RNA was reverse transcribed with random hexamers. TCRdb redid the calling of the immunoSEQ multiplex PCR reads with MiXCR, one entry per CDR3 protein. The sample consists of tens of thousands of distinct CDR3 sequences, 90% to 95% of them appearing once. The multiple sclerosis control group was made up of treatment-naive patients with stable or active relapsing-remitting disease.

What was sequenced was CD8+ T cells from PBMCs. The receptor comes from a human donor with multiple sclerosis. This sequence joins TRBV7-8 and TRBJ2-1; 9 bases are shared with TRBD2. The chain's CDR3 is CASSLFQRGANEQFF. CDR3 nucleotide sequence: TGTGCCAGCAGCCTCTTTCAGCGGGGGGCCAATGAGCAGTTCTTC.